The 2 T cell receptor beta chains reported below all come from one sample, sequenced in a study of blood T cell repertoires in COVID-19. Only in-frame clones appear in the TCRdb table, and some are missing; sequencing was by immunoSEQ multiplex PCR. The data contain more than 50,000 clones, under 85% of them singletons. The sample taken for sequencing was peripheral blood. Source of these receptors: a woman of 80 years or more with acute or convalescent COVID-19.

The CDR3 DNA reads as TGTGCCAGCAGTCCCAGCGGGAGGGCCTACGAGCAGTACTTC. Its translation is CASSPSGRAYEQYF. The chain combines TRBV6-2 or TRBV6-3 with TRBJ2-7; 10 bases are a match to TRBD2. The CDR3 has 14 residues. The junction had 3 bases not matched to a gene; V was cut back by 5 bases and J by 2 bases. Germline lookup yields CDR1 MNHEY and CDR2 SVGEGT.

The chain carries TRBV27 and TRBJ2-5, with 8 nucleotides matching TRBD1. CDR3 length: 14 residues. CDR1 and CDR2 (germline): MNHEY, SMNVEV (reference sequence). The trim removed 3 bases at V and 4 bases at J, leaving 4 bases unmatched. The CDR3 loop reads CASSLDRARETQYF. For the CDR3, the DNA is TGTGCCAGCAGTTTGGACAGGGCACGAGAGACCCAGTACTTC.